The subject of this entry is one TCR beta chain. This entry is derived from a study of CD4 and CD8 cells across lung adenocarcinoma regions. Samples came from patients with localized non-small cell lung adenocarcinoma. The V end was cut by 5 bases, the J end by 12 bases, with 14 bases between. This CDR3 has 12 residues. Per the germline V gene, CDR1 is MNHNS and CDR2 is SASEGT. TCRdb independently ran MiXCR on the PCR reads; one entry per CDR3 protein. The table shows 13,000 to 15,000 distinct CDR3 sequences, with around 45% occurring only once. The sequenced sample was CD4+ T cells from the center of a lung tumor. The source of this sequence is a male donor with lung adenocarcinoma. The CD4 and CD8 labels of this study may be unreliable. This chain joins TRBV6-1 and TRBJ2-1; D unclear. In DNA form, the CDR3 reads TGTGCCAGCAGTCCTCCCACAGATGCGCAGTTCTTC. It codes for CASSPPTDAQFF.